This T cell receptor (beta chain) was identified in a study of blood T cell repertoires in COVID-19. For the study at large: COVID-19 samples from acute and convalescent phases originated in the United States, Italy and Spain. PBMCs, B-cell-depleted T cells, or T cells provided the cDNA or gDNA that made up the material.

This clone has only one observation. Germline V lookup: CDR1 SGHDN, CDR2 FVKESK. The V and J ends lost 5 bases and 9 bases, in that order; junction bases with no gene match: 10. CDR3 length equals 15 residues. Under the authors' procedure: By means of reference gene primer amplification, nucleated cell counts were estimated. Assay used: immunoSEQ multiplex PCR; TCRdb lists only in-frame clones, some missing. That table is the source of V, J and clone size, and D and trimming were worked out from the DNA. This table holds about 71,000 clones, approximately 88% found once. The source material was peripheral blood. This TCR was sampled from a human donor in a cohort sampled during active COVID-19. The chain is built from TRBV14 and TRBJ2-1; 10 nucleotides align to TRBD1. The CDR3 sequence: CASSLTGTGVSEQFF. The CDR3 region has the DNA TGTGCCAGCAGCTTAACCGGGACAGGGGTTAGTGAGCAGTTCTTC.